One and the same sample provided the 19 T cell receptor beta chains below, sequenced in a study of T cells expressing NK-cell markers (dated by TCRdb to about 2020). The method behind the library was 5' RACE. The sequencer was an Illumina HiSeq 2000. One entry per CDR3 protein sequence results from the TCRdb reprocessing of the reads, with DNA left out. This sample's listing comprises roughly 160,000 distinct CDR3 sequences. The leading ten clones occupy around 20% of the sample. The material sequenced was blood T cells: a sorted CD56 or NKG2C T cell subset, CD4+ or CD8+ T cells, or bulk PBMC T cells (not recorded which). The origin of the receptors is a man aged 18-69 years in good health.

The chain links TRBV4-2 to TRBJ2-7. The CDR3 runs 16 residues. The germline V gene encodes CDR1 LGHNA and CDR2 YNFKEQ. This CDR3 reads CASSQDTPRKFYEQYF.

The rearrangement links TRBV19 to TRBJ2-7. Germline V CDR1 and CDR2: LNHDA, SQIVND (reference sequence). CDR3 length equals 14 residues. CDR3 in amino acids: CASSMRGAQYEQYF.

J is TRBJ2-2 and V is TRBV5-6; TCRdb lists TRBD2, though no DNA is available to test this call. This CDR3 contains 14 residues. The germline CDR1 and CDR2 sequences are SGHDT and YYEEEE. The CDR3 loop reads CASSRDFNTGELFF.

The genes are TRBV7-2 and TRBJ1-5; lacking DNA, the TRBD1 call made by TCRdb goes unchecked. Germline V CDR1 and CDR2: SGHTA, FQGNSA. The CDR3 loop spans 14 amino acids. CDR3 sequence reads: CASSLDGWGQPQHF.

The chain links TRBV28 to TRBJ1-3. The CDR3 covers 14 residues. Per the germline V gene, CDR1 is MDHEN and CDR2 is SYDVKM. CDR3 loop: CASSSRNSGNTIYF.

The V and J genes are TRBV6-1 and TRBJ2-3; TCRdb's D call of TRBD1 is untestable without DNA. The V gene's germline CDR1 is MNHNS and CDR2 SASEGT. CDR3 length: 13 amino acids. The CDR3 protein is CASTPWPADTQYF.

The chain combines TRBV3-1 with TRBJ2-1. The CDR3 loop spans 14 amino acids. From germline, CDR1 is LGHDT and CDR2 YNNKEL (reference sequence). The CDR3 loop is CASSQEVRYNEQFF.

V usage is TRBV27 and J usage is TRBJ2-6; as DNA is missing, the TRBD1 call by TCRdb cannot be tested. CDR1 and CDR2 (germline): MNHEY, SMNVEV (reference sequence). This CDR3 is 16 amino acids long. The CDR3: CASSLESGVGANVLTF.

The chain uses TRBV9 and TRBJ2-3; TCRdb designates TRBD2, a call that cannot be tested without DNA. CDR1 is SGDLS and CDR2 is YYNGEE in the germline V gene. CDR3 length equals 15 residues. Here the CDR3 reads CASTPGLGVADTQYF.

The chain recombines TRBV7-9 with TRBJ1-2. Germline V gene data show CDR1 as SEHNR and CDR2 as FQNEAQ (reference sequence). The CDR3 loop spans 14 amino acids. Here the CDR3 reads CASSLVSAWYGYTF.

The rearrangement uses TRBV27 and TRBJ1-2; the D gene TCRdb calls, TRBD1, cannot be checked with no DNA. In germline, CDR1 is MNHEY, CDR2 SMNVEV (reference sequence). The CDR3 loop spans 13 amino acids. CDR3 sequence reads: CASTERGKEGYTF.

V gene TRBV7-2 combines with J gene TRBJ2-7; absent DNA, TCRdb's TRBD1 call cannot be checked. Germline V gene lookup returns CDR1 SGHTA and CDR2 FQGNSA. This CDR3 has 15 amino acids. The chain's CDR3 is CASSPRDRAGSEQYF.

This chain connects TRBV12-3 or TRBV12-4 to TRBJ2-1; TCRdb outputs TRBD1, but without DNA this stays unchecked. This CDR3 contains 15 residues. The CDR3 spells CASSFGRGGLNEQFF.

The chain links TRBV5-4 to TRBJ1-2; the D call from TCRdb, TRBD1, cannot be confirmed without DNA. This CDR3 has 15 amino acids. The germline V gene has CDR1 SGHNT and CDR2 YYREEE (reference sequence). The CDR3 region is CASSLDRGTRFGYTF.

The chain links TRBV27 to TRBJ2-7. This CDR3 is built from 13 residues. Germline CDR1 MNHEY, CDR2 SMNVEV (reference sequence). CDR3 in amino acids: CASSFSDRSEQYF.

The chain has TRBV29-1 and TRBJ1-2. The CDR3 covers 14 residues. CDR1 and CDR2 from the germline V gene are SQVTM and ANQGSEA. The CDR3 loop reads CSVEGQGPNYGYTF.

The V and J genes are TRBV28 and TRBJ1-6; the TCRdb D gene call, TRBD1, has no DNA to confirm it. CDR3 length: 14 amino acids. The germline V gene encodes CDR1 MDHEN and CDR2 SYDVKM. The chain's CDR3 is CASSLGRGTSPLHF.

This chain connects TRBV4-2 to TRBJ1-4; TCRdb returns TRBD1, unconfirmable since there is no DNA. Germline V gene sequence: CDR1 LGHNA, CDR2 YNFKEQ. The CDR3 spans 15 residues. The CDR3 here is CASSPREATNEKLFF.

The rearrangement uses TRBV7-6 and TRBJ2-1; absent DNA, TCRdb's TRBD2 call cannot be checked. Germline lookup yields CDR1 SGHVS and CDR2 FNYEAQ. The CDR3 consists of 16 residues. CDR3 residues: CASSFLEGTNYNEQFF.